One and the same sample provided the 14 T cell receptor beta chains below, sequenced in a study of CD8 T cells in ankylosing spondylitis. TCRdb used MiXCR to reprocess the 5' RACE reads, holding one entry per CDR3 protein. The sample includes under 200,000 distinct CDR3 sequences, 10% to 15% of them seen just once. The sequenced material came from blood, either unsorted or a sorted T cell fraction (not recorded which). Every receptor here comes from a female donor with ankylosing spondylitis or in good health (not recorded which).

The chain combines TRBV5-4 with TRBJ2-3, with 7 bases lining up with TRBD2. J was trimmed by 5 bases and V by 4 bases; bases with no gene match: 7. The CDR3 runs 14 residues. CDR1 SGHNT and CDR2 YYREEE come from the germline V gene (reference sequence). The CDR3 here is CASSAPAGEDTQYF. The CDR3, as DNA: TGTGCCAGCAGCGCGCCGGCGGGAGAAGATACGCAGTATTTT. Full variable domain (outside the CDR3, taken from reference TRBV5-4 and TRBJ2-3): ETGVTQSPTHLIKTRGQQVTLRCSSQSGHNTVSWYQQALGQGPQFIFQYYREEENGRGNFPPRFSGLQFPNYSSELNVNALELDDSALYLCASSAPAGEDTQYFGPGTRLTVL.

This clonotype was counted ten times or more. The J gene is TRBJ2-7, the V gene TRBV7-2; D uncertain. V lost 1 base, J lost 1 base, and 11 bases lay in between. The CDR3 extends over 15 amino acids. Germline V gene sequence: CDR1 SGHTA, CDR2 FQGNSA. CDR3 protein: CASSLDGGGSYEQYF. The CDR3 bases are TGTGCCAGCAGCTTAGACGGCGGTGGGTCCTACGAGCAGTACTTC.

This clonotype was seen a handful of times. The chain joins TRBV19 to TRBJ1-1; TRBD1 aligns across 9 bases. V gave up 9 bases and J gave up 2 bases; unmatched junction bases: 4. Germline-derived CDR1 and CDR2 are LNHDA and SQIVND (reference sequence). The CDR3 is 13 amino acids. The CDR3 DNA reads TGTGCCAGCGCGACAGGGGGTAACACTGAAGCTTTCTTT. This gives the protein CASATGGNTEAFF. The complete variable domain, with remaining parts taken from reference TRBV19 and TRBJ1-1, reads DGGITQSPKYLFRKEGQNVTLSCEQNLNHDAMYWYRQDPGQGLRLIYYSQIVNDFQKGDIAEGYSVSREKKESFPLTVTSAQKNPTAFYLCASATGGNTEAFFGQGTRLTVV.

This clonotype was seen many times. The rearrangement joins TRBV28 to TRBJ1-6, with TRBD1 as a possible D gene (6 bases). Germline loops: CDR1 MDHEN, CDR2 SYDVKM. There are 14 residues in the CDR3. The germline V and J ends were trimmed by 6 bases and 9 bases, with 15 bases remaining between them. In DNA, the CDR3 is TGTGCCAGCAGCTCTCCGGACAGAACTTCACCCCTCCACTTT. This encodes CASSSPDRTSPLHF.

This clonotype was recorded once. Being one base from a much bigger clone, this may be a read error. This chain connects TRBV28 to TRBJ2-2, with TRBD2 matching 8 bases. This CDR3 spans 16 amino acids. The germline gives CDR1 MDHEN, CDR2 SYDVKM. The junction had 12 bases not matched to a gene; V was cut back by 6 bases and J by 6 bases. CDR3 sequence (DNA): TGTGCCAGCAGGTTTCCGGGACTAGTGAGTTCCGGGGAGCTGTTTTTT. Its protein product is CASRFPGLVSSGELFF.

In its sample, this clonotype was seen many times. The chain carries TRBV30 and TRBJ1-1; D perhaps matches TRBD1 (5 bases). V was cut by 1 base and J by 6 bases, with 9 bases left in between. The CDR3 is 12 amino acids. Germline V gives CDR1 GTSNPN, CDR2 SVGIG (reference sequence). The CDR3 DNA is TGTGCCTGGAGTGATGTGGGGCCTGAAGCTTTCTTT. This gives the protein CAWSDVGPEAFF.

This clonotype was counted many times. The rearrangement joins TRBV20-1 to TRBJ1-5; 7 nucleotides align to TRBD1. The germline gives CDR1 DFQATT, CDR2 SNEGSKA (reference sequence). V shed 4 bases, J shed 6 bases, and the junction held 6 bases outside the gene matches. This CDR3 is built from 13 residues. CDR3 amino acids: CSAMDRLGQPQHF. CDR3 DNA: TGCAGTGCTATGGACAGGCTTGGTCAGCCCCAGCATTTT.

About this clonotype itself: This may stem from a read error, because a much larger clone lies one nucleotide away. The J gene is TRBJ2-1, the V gene TRBV10-3, with a possible D match to TRBD2 (6 bases). V shed 5 bases and J shed 8 bases, with 13 bases lying between them. Germline CDR1 is ENHRY and CDR2 is SYGVKD. The CDR3 is 13 amino acids. The CDR3, as DNA: TGTGCCATCAGTCCTCGGGAGATAGATGAGCAGTTCTTC. It codes for CAISPREIDEQFF.

This clonotype was seen a handful of times. This sequence joins TRBV11-1 and TRBJ2-1; TRBD1 aligns across 9 bases. Germline trimming cut 5 bases from V and 6 bases from J; bases unmatched to any gene: 5. Germline V gene sequence: CDR1 SGHAT, CDR2 FQDESV (reference sequence). The CDR3 has 14 residues. Written as DNA, the CDR3 is TGTGCCAGCAGCGCACCGGGACAGGGCAATGAGCAGTTCTTC. Protein: CASSAPGQGNEQFF. Based on the CDR3 plus reference TRBV11-1 and TRBJ2-1, the full variable domain is EAEVAQSPRYKITEKSQAVAFWCDPISGHATLYWYRQILGQGPELLVQFQDESVVDDSQLPKDRFSAERLKGVDSTLKIQPAELGDSAMYLCASSAPGQGNEQFFGPGTRLTVL.

A few counts support this clonotype. The chain joins TRBV19 to TRBJ2-1; 8 bases align to TRBD2. The V and J ends lost 2 bases and 6 bases, in that order; junction bases with no gene match: 6. Germline V gene sequence: CDR1 LNHDA, CDR2 SQIVND (reference sequence). CDR3 size: 15 residues. The CDR3 loop reads CASSIPGGPGNEQFF. The CDR3 DNA follows: TGTGCCAGTAGTATACCGGGAGGGCCGGGCAATGAGCAGTTCTTC.

For this clonotype: This may be a read error, as it is one base from a much larger clone. The chain couples TRBV24-1 to TRBJ2-3; D ambiguous. From germline, CDR1 is KGHDR and CDR2 SFDVKD. This CDR3 is 15 amino acids long. The CDR3 is CATSDLQTSPETQYF. DNA for the CDR3: TGTGCCACCAGTGATTTGCAGACAAGTCCAGAAACGCAGTATTTT.

At least ten counts were recorded for this clonotype. The J gene is TRBJ1-3, the V gene TRBV15; a weak D match, TRBD1 (5 bases). This CDR3 has 16 residues. Germline V gene data show CDR1 as LNHNV and CDR2 as YYDKDF (reference sequence). V was clipped by 0 bases and J by 4 bases, with 13 bases between them. CDR3 coding DNA: TGTGCCACCAGCAGAGATTTTACAGGACCAGGAAACACCATATATTTT. This sequence encodes CATSRDFTGPGNTIYF. The entire variable domain, with the rest obtained from reference TRBV15 and TRBJ1-3, is as follows: DAMVIQNPRYQVTQFGKPVTLSCSQTLNHNVMYWYQQKSSQAPKLLFHYYDKDFNNEADTPDNFQSRRPNTSFCFLDIRSPGLGDTAMYLCATSRDFTGPGNTIYFGEGSWLTVV.

Details on this clonotype: Since a much larger clone is just one base distant, this may be a read error. This sequence joins TRBV7-2 and TRBJ2-1; the D gene is possibly TRBD1 (6 bases). This CDR3 spans 13 amino acids. Germline-derived CDR1 and CDR2 are SGHTA and FQGNSA. V lost 6 bases and J lost 7, with 13 bases in between. The CDR3 DNA sequence: TGTGCCAGCAGTTACAACAGGGCTAATGAGCAGTTCTTC. Its protein product is CASSYNRANEQFF.

With regard to this clonotype: A read error is possible here, since a much larger clone lies one base away. The CDR3 reads CASTGDYDHEQYF. In DNA, the CDR3 is TGTGCCAGCACCGGGGACTACGACCACGAGCAGTACTTC. The chain is built from TRBV27 and TRBJ2-7; the match to TRBD2 covers 7 bases. Germline loops: CDR1 MNHEY, CDR2 SMNVEV (reference sequence). This CDR3 contains 13 residues. V trimming: 7 bases; J trimming: 5 bases; junction bases outside the gene matches: 8.